The source of this T cell receptor (beta chain) is a study of blood T cell repertoires in COVID-19 (dated by TCRdb to 2019 to 2021). Turning to the overall study: Samples from collaborators originated in the United States, Italy and Spain and spanned both the acute and convalescent phases of COVID-19. The material from the prospective study consisted of cDNA or gDNA derived from T cells, B-cell-depleted T cells, or PBMCs. Deeply sampled blood TCRbeta repertoires from subjects exposed to, actively infected with, or recovered from COVID-19 were included in the dataset. The repertoires were made available in a free public database intended to serve as a resource for research on the immune response to SARS-CoV-2. Samples were obtained from the ongoing ImmuneRACE study (first 160 participants) and from 1,254 subjects provided by 6 global collaborators. Sample metadata almost always included a de-identified subject ID, COVID-19 status, age in years and sex. Where available, HLA class I and class II types were obtained from metadata supplied by the sample provider rather than from assay-based typing. Summary of the overall study and its limitations: How much clinical and demographic metadata was included differed by source and by participant, and the metadata was provided uncurated.

TCRbeta CDR3 regions were amplified from genomic DNA by means of the immunoSEQ Assay, a bias-controlled multiplex PCR. The original pipeline was this. Within the assay, amplification of reference gene primers was used to estimate how many nucleated cells each sample contained. To quantify the absolute abundance of each unique TCRbeta CDR3 rearrangement, sequence reads were collapsed and filtered. For each sample, productive Simpson clonality was calculated by taking the square root of Simpson's diversity index across productive rearrangements. Drawn from immuneACCESS, this table holds only the in-frame rearrangements with V and J called that TCRdb kept. Clones are partly lost; checked studies trace under half to an unresolved V gene and leave the rest unexplained. The V and J calls and clone size are taken from that table; D and trimming were inferred from the DNA. The sample yields around 71,000 clones; about 86% were counted once. The top ten hold roughly 28% of the sample.

Collaborating institutions collected whole blood in K2EDTA tubes following their own protocols. For TCRbeta analysis, collaborators shipped samples in one of three forms: frozen whole blood, isolated PBMCs, or DNA extracted from either of those sample types. About this clone itself: Its target antigen remains unknown. Base-call qualities are not available, and no considerably larger clone is one nucleotide away.

Sequenced material: peripheral blood. This receptor was identified in a man aged 65 to 79 with acute or convalescent COVID-19.

The CDR3 has the sequence CASSYGTGGTGELFF. At the DNA level, the sequence is TGTGCCAGCAGCTACGGGACAGGGGGCACCGGGGAGCTGTTTTTT. Here the chain combines TRBV7-3 and TRBJ2-2, with 11 junctional bases fitting TRBD1. Germline trimming amounts to 4 bases on V and 4 bases on J, with 2 as the count of junction bases outside the gene matches. Looking up the germline V gene yields CDR1 SGHTA and CDR2 FQGTGA. Counted from cysteine to phenylalanine, this CDR3 has 15 amino acids. Only CDR3 DNA remains: 45 bases, in frame from the first base. Reference TRBV7-3 and TRBJ2-2 proteins supply the regions before and after the CDR3; the full variable domain is: GAGVSQTPSNKVTEKGKYVELRCDPISGHTALYWYRQSLGQGPEFLIYFQGTGAADDSGLPNDRFFAVRPEGSVSTLKIQRTERGDSAVYLCASSYGTGGTGELFFGEGSRLTVL.